These 20 T cell receptor beta chains came from one sample sequenced in a study of blood T cell repertoires in COVID-19. TCRdb's copy holds only in-frame clones and misses some; the assay was immunoSEQ multiplex PCR. Of around 180,000 clones listed, 80% to 85% are singletons. The sample taken for sequencing was peripheral blood. The receptors here all came from a woman older than 75 with COVID-19, enrolled during active disease.

The chain combines TRBV27 with TRBJ2-7; 7 positions agree with TRBD2. This CDR3 spans 13 amino acids. The germline V gene encodes CDR1 MNHEY and CDR2 SMNVEV (reference sequence). The V and J ends lost 0 bases and 7 bases, in that order; junction bases with no gene match: 3. The CDR3 region has the DNA TGTGCCAGCAGTTTATCATGGGGGGGGGAGCAGTACTTC. It specifies CASSLSWGGEQYF.

The chain is built from TRBV6-2 or TRBV6-3 and TRBJ2-2; maybe TRBD2 (6 bases). V was clipped by 4 bases and J by 6 bases, with 9 bases between them. The CDR3 spans 13 residues. Germline values: CDR1 MNHEY, CDR2 SVGEGT. CDR3 sequence: CASSSWEAGELFF. The CDR3 DNA sequence: TGTGCCAGCAGTTCGTGGGAGGCCGGGGAGCTGTTTTTT.

The V and J genes are TRBV19 and TRBJ2-1, with 13 bases that match TRBD2. This CDR3 spans 15 amino acids. CDR1 and CDR2 (germline): LNHDA, SQIVND (reference sequence). The V and J ends lost 6 bases and 4 bases, in that order; junction bases with no gene match: 3. The CDR3 loop is CASRGTSGDYNEQFF. CDR3 DNA sequence: TGTGCCAGTAGGGGGACTAGCGGGGATTACAATGAGCAGTTCTTC.

The genes are TRBV4-1 and TRBJ2-1; the match to TRBD2 covers 10 bases. Germline CDR1 MGHRA, CDR2 YSYEKL. V lost 3 bases and J lost 15; bases outside the gene matches: 5. This CDR3 spans 12 amino acids. This CDR3 is CASSQLAGALFF. CDR3 DNA: TGCGCCAGCAGCCAGCTAGCGGGGGCTTTGTTCTTC.

The chain joins TRBV29-1 to TRBJ1-1, with a weak D call TRBD1 (6 bases). Germline assignment: CDR1 SQVTM and CDR2 ANQGSEA. The CDR3 is 14 amino acids. Trimming left V 2 bases short and J 6 bases short, with 16 bases between. The CDR3 is CSVEPPGGRAEAFF. The CDR3 DNA reads as TGCAGCGTTGAACCTCCGGGGGGCCGGGCTGAAGCTTTCTTT.

CDR3 coding DNA: TGTGCCAGCAGTCTTCAGGGGTATGGTAGCAATCAGCCCCAGCATTTT. Its translation: CASSLQGYGSNQPQHF. The chain is built from TRBV2 and TRBJ1-5, with D possibly being TRBD1 (6 bases). Trimming left V 5 bases short and J 0 bases short, with 14 bases between. In germline, CDR1 is SNHLY, CDR2 FYNNEI. The CDR3 has 16 amino acids.

This clone has just a few counts. The J gene is TRBJ2-7, the V gene TRBV11-3; D might be TRBD2 (5 bases). The CDR3 has 14 residues. V lost 1 base and J 1 base, leaving 8 bases between the germline ends. The germline CDR1 and CDR2 sequences are SGHNT and YENEEA. The CDR3: CASSLVGLSYEQYF. The DNA for the CDR3 is TGTGCCAGCAGCTTAGTTGGACTTTCCTACGAGCAGTACTTC.

The chain has TRBV5-6 and TRBJ1-5, with unresolved D. The CDR3 length is 14 residues. CDR1 is SGHDT, CDR2 YYEEEE, per germline. The V gene lost 0 bases and the J gene lost 7 bases, with 11 bases spanning the gap. The CDR3 is CASSLGFGVQPQHF. The CDR3 DNA reads TGTGCCAGCAGCTTGGGGTTCGGGGTCCAGCCCCAGCATTTT.

The chain uses TRBV3-1 (or the pseudogene TRBV3-2) and TRBJ2-2, with D maybe TRBD2 (6 bases). V shed 8 bases and J shed 1 base, with 17 bases lying between them. CDR3 length: 16 residues. The germline CDR1 and CDR2 sequences are LGHDT and YNNKEL (reference sequence). CDR3 sequence: CASSRSGTLNTGELFF. The DNA of the CDR3 is TGTGCCAGCTCCCGTAGCGGAACTCTGAACACCGGGGAGCTGTTTTTT.

V usage is TRBV3-1 (or the pseudogene TRBV3-2) and J usage is TRBJ2-5, with 12 bases that match TRBD2. V trimming: 4 bases; J trimming: 5 bases; junction bases outside the gene matches: 14. The V gene's germline CDR1 is LGHDT and CDR2 YNNKEL (reference sequence). The CDR3 runs to 18 residues. CDR3 in amino acids: CASSRGLAGPYSLETQYF. The CDR3 nucleotides read TGTGCCAGCAGCCGTGGACTAGCGGGACCGTATAGTTTGGAGACCCAGTACTTC.

The gene calls are TRBV5-4 and TRBJ1-1, with TRBD1 identical over 8 bases. This CDR3 comprises 16 residues. Germline V gives CDR1 SGHNT, CDR2 YYREEE (reference sequence). V shed 1 base, J shed 0 bases, and the junction held 5 bases outside the gene matches. Here the CDR3 DNA reads TGTGCCAGCAGCTTGTTGCCAGGGGGCCTGAACACTGAAGCTTTCTTT. Translating it yields CASSLLPGGLNTEAFF.

The chain links TRBV28 to TRBJ2-6; D perhaps matches TRBD2 (5 bases). The germline V gene encodes CDR1 MDHEN and CDR2 SYDVKM. V dropped 0 bases and J dropped 3 bases, with 12 bases sitting between them. The CDR3 has 17 amino acids. Here the CDR3 reads CASSLWGSGDGANVLTF. In DNA form, the CDR3 reads TGTGCCAGCAGTTTATGGGGTTCCGGGGATGGGGCCAACGTCCTGACTTTC.

This clone was recorded once. V usage is TRBV5-1 and J usage is TRBJ2-5; TRBD2 matches at 10 bases. After removal of 4 bases from V and 4 bases from J, the junction contained 7 bases not matched to a gene. The CDR3 covers 15 residues. The germline V gene encodes CDR1 SGHRS and CDR2 YFSETQ. The CDR3 spells CASSSLAGGGETQYF. The CDR3 DNA sequence: TGCGCCAGCAGCAGCTTAGCGGGGGGAGGAGAGACCCAGTACTTC.

The genes are TRBV7-2 and TRBJ2-7; 9 bases map to TRBD2. V lost 5 bases, J lost 3 bases, and 8 bases stayed unmatched. The CDR3 has 15 amino acids. Germline loops: CDR1 SGHTA, CDR2 FQGNSA. In nucleotides, the CDR3 is TGTGCCAGCAGCCTACTAGCGGGCCTCAACTACGAGCAGTACTTC. It yields the protein CASSLLAGLNYEQYF. The full variable domain, rest sourced from reference TRBV7-2 and TRBJ2-7, is GAGVSQSPSNKVTEKGKDVELRCDPISGHTALYWYRQSLGQGLEFLIYFQGNSAPDKSGLPSDRFSAERTGGSVSTLTIQRTQQEDSAVYLCASSLLAGLNYEQYFGPGTRLTVT.

The V gene is TRBV11-2, the J gene TRBJ2-7; 8 bases line up with TRBD1. Germline V gene data show CDR1 as SGHAT and CDR2 as FQNNGV. This CDR3 has 14 residues. The J segment lost 6 bases and the V segment lost 3 bases, leaving 7 bases of the junction unmatched. This CDR3 reads CASSLTGATSEQYF. CDR3 coding DNA: TGTGCCAGCAGCTTGACAGGGGCGACCTCCGAGCAGTACTTC.

The rearrangement joins TRBV3-1 (or the pseudogene TRBV3-2) to TRBJ2-7, with 9 bases that match TRBD2. There are 15 residues in the CDR3. The germline CDR1 and CDR2 sequences are LGHDT and YNNKEL (reference sequence). V shed 1 base, J shed 0 bases, and the junction held 1 base outside the gene matches. CDR3: CASSQGLADSYEQYF. The CDR3 DNA reads TGTGCCAGCAGCCAAGGACTAGCGGACTCCTACGAGCAGTACTTC.

This clone was found a few times. V is TRBV19 and J is TRBJ2-7; D is possibly TRBD1 (6 bases). Germline CDR1 reads LNHDA; CDR2 reads SQIVND (reference sequence). The CDR3 extends over 14 amino acids. Trimming removed 1 base from V and 1 base from J, with 8 bases in between. The CDR3 protein is CASSIVDSSYEQYF. The CDR3 nucleotides read TGTGCCAGTAGTATAGTGGACAGTTCCTACGAGCAGTACTTC.

The chain combines TRBV4-1 with TRBJ2-5, with 8 bases lining up with TRBD2. After removal of 0 bases from V and 2 bases from J, the junction contained 2 bases not matched to a gene. CDR1 MGHRA and CDR2 YSYEKL come from the germline V gene. The CDR3 contains 15 residues. The CDR3 sequence: CASSQEGLVQETQYF. The CDR3, as DNA: TGCGCCAGCAGCCAAGAGGGACTAGTACAAGAGACCCAGTACTTC.

V gene TRBV6-2 or TRBV6-3 combines with J gene TRBJ2-6, with D possibly being TRBD2 (6 bases). CDR1 is MNHEY, CDR2 SVGEGT, per germline. V lost 4 bases, J lost 13 bases, and 17 bases lay in between. This CDR3 has 14 amino acids. CDR3 bases: TGTGCCAGCAGTTCCCCGGGCGGGGCGCAAGTCCTGACTTTC. Encoded protein: CASSSPGGAQVLTF.

This chain joins TRBV5-1 and TRBJ2-7; D possibly corresponds to TRBD1 (5 bases). Germline V gene lookup returns CDR1 SGHRS and CDR2 YFSETQ. The CDR3 is 14 amino acids. Trimming pared 1 base from V and 3 bases from J, leaving 11 bases between. The CDR3 coding sequence is TGCGCCAGCAGCTTGTATCCAGGGAACTACGAGCAGTACTTC. Translated, it gives CASSLYPGNYEQYF.